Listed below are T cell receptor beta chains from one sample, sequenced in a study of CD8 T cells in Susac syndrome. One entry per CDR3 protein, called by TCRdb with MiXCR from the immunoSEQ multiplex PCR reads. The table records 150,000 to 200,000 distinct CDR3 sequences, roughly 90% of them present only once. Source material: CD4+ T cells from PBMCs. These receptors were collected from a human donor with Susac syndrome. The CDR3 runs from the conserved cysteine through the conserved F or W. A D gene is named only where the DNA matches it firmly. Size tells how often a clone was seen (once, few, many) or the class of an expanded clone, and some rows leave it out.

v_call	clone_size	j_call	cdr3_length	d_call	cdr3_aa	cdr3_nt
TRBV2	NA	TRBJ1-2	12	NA	CASSPDRRGYTF	TGTGCCAGCAGTCCCGACAGAAGGGGCTACACCTTC
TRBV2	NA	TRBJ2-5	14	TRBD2	CASSPRLAGETQYF	TGTGCCAGCAGTCCTCGACTAGCGGGAGAGACCCAGTACTTC
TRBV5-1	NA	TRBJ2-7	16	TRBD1	CASSLGSDREAYEQYF	TGCGCCAGCAGCCTGGGGTCGGACAGGGAGGCCTACGAGCAGTACTTC
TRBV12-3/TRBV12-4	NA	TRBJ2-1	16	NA	CASSPQVAAIDNEQFF	TGTGCCAGCAGTCCCCAGGTGGCGGCAATAGACAATGAGCAGTTCTTC
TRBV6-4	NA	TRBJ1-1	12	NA	CASRGEDTEAFF	TGTGCCAGCAGGGGGGAGGACACTGAAGCTTTCTTT
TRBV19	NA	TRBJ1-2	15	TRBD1	CASSSGDSTNYGYTF	TGTGCCAGTAGTTCCGGGGACAGTACTAACTATGGCTACACCTTC
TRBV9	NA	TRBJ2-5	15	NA	CASSVATGNQETQYF	TGTGCCAGCAGCGTAGCAACAGGGAACCAAGAGACCCAGTACTTC
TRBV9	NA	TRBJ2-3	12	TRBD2	CASSVGGNTQYF	TGTGCCAGCAGCGTGGGGGGGAATACGCAGTATTTT
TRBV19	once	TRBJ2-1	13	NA	CASSFGTYNEQFF	TGTGCCAGTAGTTTTGGCACCTACAATGAGCAGTTCTTC
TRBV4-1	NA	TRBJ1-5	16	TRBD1	CASSQFLGQGVQPQHF	TGCGCCAGCAGCCAATTCCTCGGGCAGGGGGTGCAGCCCCAGCATTTT
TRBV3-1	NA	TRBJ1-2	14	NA	CASSHQGRAYGYTF	TGTGCCAGCAGCCATCAGGGCAGGGCCTATGGCTACACCTTC
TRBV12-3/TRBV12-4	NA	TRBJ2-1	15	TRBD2	CASSFSGGNYNEQFF	TGTGCCAGCAGTTTTTCCGGGGGGAATTACAATGAGCAGTTCTTC
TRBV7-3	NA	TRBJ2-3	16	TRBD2	CASSKTSGGILDTQYF	TGTGCCAGCAGCAAGACTAGCGGGGGGATTTTAGATACGCAGTATTTT
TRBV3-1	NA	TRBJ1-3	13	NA	CATAPLSGNTIYF	TGTGCCACTGCACCTCTCTCTGGAAACACCATATATTTT
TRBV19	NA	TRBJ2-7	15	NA	CASSTTRVARGEQYF	TGTGCCAGTAGTACCACCCGGGTTGCGAGGGGCGAGCAGTACTTC
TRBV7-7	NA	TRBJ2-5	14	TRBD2	CASSSGLAQETQYF	TGTGCTAGCAGCTCCGGACTAGCCCAAGAGACCCAGTACTTC
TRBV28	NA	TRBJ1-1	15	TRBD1	CASTIWTGLKTEAFF	TGTGCCAGCACCATCTGGACAGGGTTGAAGACTGAAGCTTTCTTT